The 18 T cell receptor beta chains given below trace back to one sample, sequenced in a study of CD8+ T cells in alopecia areata. Extraction of RNA preceded its reverse transcription into cDNA, which served as the sequencing template. This table comes from immunoSEQ multiplex PCR, and its TCRdb copy is limited to in-frame clones, with some not included. This table has 95,000 to 110,000 clones, roughly half appearing once. Sequencing input: CD4+ T cells sorted from blood. The receptors here all came from a human donor in good health.

The chain employs TRBV2 and TRBJ2-7, with D hard to call. The CDR3 consists of 12 residues. Per the germline V gene, CDR1 is SNHLY and CDR2 is FYNNEI. V was cut by 6 bases and J by 0 bases, with 6 bases left in between. The CDR3 is CASRPDSYEQYF. The CDR3 DNA follows: TGTGCCAGCAGACCTGACTCCTACGAGCAGTACTTC.

This clone is a singleton in its sample. The rearrangement links TRBV4-2 to TRBJ2-6; 8 bases map to TRBD1. Per the germline V gene, CDR1 is LGHNA and CDR2 is YNFKEQ. This CDR3 has 18 amino acids. Trimming took 4 bases from V and 0 from J; bases not matched to a gene: 8. CDR3 nucleotide sequence: TGTGCCAGCAGCCGCCTGGGACAGGTGCCCTCTGGGGCCAACGTCCTGACTTTC. Its protein is CASSRLGQVPSGANVLTF.

The rearrangement uses TRBV7-2 and TRBJ1-6; D unclear. The CDR3 contains 14 residues. Germline lookup yields CDR1 SGHTA and CDR2 FQGNSA. Trimming removed 0 bases from V and 9 bases from J, with 9 bases in between. In DNA, the CDR3 is TGTGCCAGCAGCTTAGCATCGGCAGGTTCACCCCTCCACTTT. Amino acids: CASSLASAGSPLHF.

The V gene is TRBV10-3, the J gene TRBJ2-3; D remains ambiguous. CDR3 length equals 14 residues. V was shortened by 4 bases and J by 2 bases, with 10 bases between the two germline ends. CDR1 is ENHRY, CDR2 SYGVKD, per germline. CDR3 coding DNA: TGTGCCATCAGTGCACTCAGAACCACAGATACGCAGTATTTT. It is translated as CAISALRTTDTQYF.

The table lists this clone with a count of one. The chain's CDR3 is CAWTPFLRGGEQYF. The CDR3 bases are TGTGCCTGGACCCCATTCCTCAGGGGAGGGGAGCAGTACTTC. This rearrangement joins TRBV30 to TRBJ2-7, with a possible D match to TRBD2 (7 bases). The length of the CDR3 is 14 residues. Germline lookup yields CDR1 GTSNPN and CDR2 SVGIG (reference sequence). Trimming pared 4 bases from V and 7 bases from J, leaving 20 bases between.

This clone showed up just a few times. This sequence joins TRBV4-2 and TRBJ2-1; TRBD2 aligns across 10 bases. This CDR3 contains 17 residues. Germline V gene sequence: CDR1 LGHNA, CDR2 YNFKEQ. Losses at the gene ends were 1 base for V and 1 base for J; bases not matched to a gene: 4. The CDR3 is CASSQGLAGASYNEQFF. The CDR3 nucleotides are TGTGCCAGCAGCCAAGGTCTAGCGGGGGCTTCCTACAATGAGCAGTTCTTC.

The genes are TRBV30 and TRBJ1-4; TRBD1 might be the D (5 bases). V was cut by 2 bases and J by 7 bases, with 14 bases left in between. CDR1 and CDR2 from the germline V gene are GTSNPN and SVGIG (reference sequence). The CDR3 spans 14 residues. CDR3 bases: TGTGCCTGGAGTCCACGACAGACCGCTGAAAAACTGTTTTTT. Its translation: CAWSPRQTAEKLFF. Variable domain in full (rest from reference TRBV30 and TRBJ1-4): SQTIHQWPATLVQPVGSPLSLECTVEGTSNPNLYWYRQAAGRGLQLLFYSVGIGQISSEVPQNLSASRPQDRQFILSSKKLLLSDSGFYLCAWSPRQTAEKLFFGSGTQLSVL.

This clone was recorded a few times. This sample includes further DNA sequences coding for the same CDR3. The V gene is TRBV28, the J gene TRBJ1-4, with a tentative D call TRBD1 (6 bases). The CDR3 loop spans 14 amino acids. Germline-derived CDR1 and CDR2 are MDHEN and SYDVKM. V lost 5 bases, J lost 8 bases, and 15 bases lay in between. The CDR3 loop reads CASSRGQGREKLFF. The CDR3 region has the DNA TGTGCCAGCAGTCGGGGGCAGGGTAGGGAAAAACTGTTTTTT.

This sequence joins TRBV28 and TRBJ1-2, with D possibly matching TRBD1 (5 bases). The CDR3 extends over 13 amino acids. The V end lost 5 bases, the J end lost 4 bases, and 11 bases lay between the germline ends. In germline, CDR1 is MDHEN, CDR2 SYDVKM. CDR3 residues: CASSGDRAYGYTF. The CDR3 bases are TGTGCCAGCAGTGGGGACCGAGCCTATGGCTACACCTTC.

This clone showed up just a few times. This CDR3 is CASSPTRGWETQYF. The DNA of the CDR3 is TGTGCCAGCAGCCCGACTCGGGGGTGGGAGACCCAGTACTTC. The V call is TRBV11-1, the J call TRBJ2-5; tentative D call: TRBD2 (6 bases). Germline CDR1 reads SGHAT; CDR2 reads FQDESV (reference sequence). The CDR3 has 14 amino acids. V was cut by 5 bases and J by 5 bases, with 15 bases left in between. Full variable domain (remainder filled in from reference TRBV11-1 and TRBJ2-5): EAEVAQSPRYKITEKSQAVAFWCDPISGHATLYWYRQILGQGPELLVQFQDESVVDDSQLPKDRFSAERLKGVDSTLKIQPAELGDSAMYLCASSPTRGWETQYFGPGTRLLVL.

This chain uses TRBV4-1 with TRBJ2-5, with TRBD1 as a possible D gene (5 bases). The CDR3 runs to 16 residues. V lost 1 base to trimming and J lost 5 bases, with 17 bases between them. CDR1 is MGHRA, CDR2 YSYEKL, per germline. The CDR3 region has the DNA TGCGCCAGCAGCCAAGGCATAGGGGCATGGTGGGAGACCCAGTACTTC. Translated: CASSQGIGAWWETQYF.

The V and J genes are TRBV5-6 and TRBJ2-7; 9 positions match TRBD2. Per germline, CDR1 SGHDT and CDR2 YYEEEE. V lost 0 bases and J lost 8; bases outside the gene matches: 3. This CDR3 has 13 residues. The CDR3 is CASSLGLAGQQYF. The DNA for the CDR3 is TGTGCCAGCAGCTTGGGGCTAGCGGGGCAGCAGTACTTC.

This clone was observed a few times. V usage is TRBV9 and J usage is TRBJ2-5; 8 bases are shared with TRBD2. Germline trimming cut 0 bases from V and 5 bases from J; bases unmatched to any gene: 9. The CDR3 consists of 16 residues. Germline-derived CDR1 and CDR2 are SGDLS and YYNGEE. This chain's CDR3 is CASSVARGGIGETQYF. CDR3 DNA sequence: TGTGCCAGCAGCGTAGCTCGGGGGGGCATAGGGGAGACCCAGTACTTC.

This clone was seen only once. Here the CDR3 DNA reads TGCAGCGTGACTAGCCCCGGGGATACGCAGTATTTT. Amino acids: CSVTSPGDTQYF. The chain is built from TRBV29-1 and TRBJ2-3; 7 bases are a match to TRBD2. The CDR3 is made up of 12 amino acids. Germline values: CDR1 SQVTM, CDR2 ANQGSEA. V dropped 6 bases and J dropped 6; count of bases not matched to a gene: 6.

The genes are TRBV29-1 and TRBJ2-1; the D call may be TRBD1 or TRBD2 (5 bases each). Trimming pared 6 bases from V and 8 bases from J, leaving 23 bases between. CDR3 length: 15 amino acids. The germline gives CDR1 SQVTM, CDR2 ANQGSEA. The CDR3: CSVPTSGHLFDEQFF. As DNA, the CDR3 is TGCAGCGTGCCCACGTCGGGGCACTTGTTCGATGAGCAGTTCTTC.

V gene TRBV6-5 combines with J gene TRBJ2-3; perhaps TRBD1 as D (5 bases). The CDR3 is 15 residues long. Germline CDR1 reads MNHEY; CDR2 reads SVGAGI. V shed 2 bases and J shed 2 bases, with 11 bases lying between them. CDR3 protein: CASSYEIGATDTQYF. CDR3 nucleotide sequence: TGTGCCAGCAGTTACGAGATAGGGGCCACAGATACGCAGTATTTT.

Only a few counts were recorded for this clone. The chain combines TRBV7-8 with TRBJ1-1; D gene uncertain. The germline V gene has CDR1 SGHVS and CDR2 FQNEAQ. V was cut by 5 bases and J by 0 bases, with 7 bases left in between. CDR3 length: 13 residues. The CDR3 spells CASSPGLNTEAFF. The CDR3 DNA sequence: TGTGCCAGCAGCCCGGGTCTGAACACTGAAGCTTTCTTT.

V and J are TRBV29-1 and TRBJ1-1; D ambiguous. Germline V lookup: CDR1 SQVTM, CDR2 ANQGSEA. V was pared by 7 bases and J by 3 bases, with 12 bases between. The CDR3 totals 12 residues. Written as DNA, the CDR3 is TGCAGCGCCGACGCCACCCACACTGAAGCTTTCTTT. It yields the protein CSADATHTEAFF.